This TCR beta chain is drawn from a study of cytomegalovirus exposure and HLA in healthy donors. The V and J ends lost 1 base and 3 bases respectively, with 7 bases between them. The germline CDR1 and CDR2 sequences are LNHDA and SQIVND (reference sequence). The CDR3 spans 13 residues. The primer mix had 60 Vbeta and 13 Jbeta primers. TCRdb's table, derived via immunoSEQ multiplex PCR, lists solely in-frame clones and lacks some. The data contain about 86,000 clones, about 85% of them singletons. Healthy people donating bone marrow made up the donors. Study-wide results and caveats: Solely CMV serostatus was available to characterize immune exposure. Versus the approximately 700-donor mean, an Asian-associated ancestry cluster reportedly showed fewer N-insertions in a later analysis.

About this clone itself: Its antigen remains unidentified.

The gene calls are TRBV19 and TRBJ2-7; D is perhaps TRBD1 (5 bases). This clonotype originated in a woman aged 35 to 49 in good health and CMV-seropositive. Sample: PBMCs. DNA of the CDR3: TGTGCCAGTAGTATAGGGCAGGGCTACGAGCAGTACTTC. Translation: CASSIGQGYEQYF.